This T cell receptor (beta chain) stems from a study of blood T cell repertoires in COVID-19. In the source study's methods: For nucleated cells, counts were estimated from reference gene primer amplification. This table comes from immunoSEQ multiplex PCR, and its TCRdb copy is limited to in-frame clones, with some not included. V, J and clone size were drawn from that table, and D and trimming were deduced from the DNA. There are about 330,000 clones in the sample; approximately 88% occur only once, and around 5% lies in the top ten. Individuals aged about 18 to 89 years were recruited from approximately 24 US areas. Allocation to cohorts depended on clinical history reported by the participants. The CDR3 is 16 amino acids. Deletions cut 2 bases from V and 3 bases from J, with 14 bases between. Germline V gene lookup returns CDR1 MDHEN and CDR2 SYDVKM.

The rearrangement uses TRBV28 and TRBJ2-1; the D gene is possibly TRBD1 (7 bases). The receptor's source is a young man who had recovered from COVID-19. Sequenced: PBMCs or T cells enriched from blood (not recorded which). CDR3 bases: TGTGCCAGCAGTTTAAGAGGGCAGGGGGGCTACAATGAGCAGTTCTTC. Residues: CASSLRGQGGYNEQFF.